This T cell receptor (beta chain) was recovered during a study of blood T cell repertoires in COVID-19. The ends lost 5 bases at V and 5 bases at J; junction bases unmatched: 9. The CDR3 covers 15 residues. Germline V lookup: CDR1 MNHEY, CDR2 SMNVEV (reference sequence). The repertoire was sequenced with immunoSEQ multiplex PCR; TCRdb's copy has only in-frame clones and lacks some. The table records about 87,000 clones, roughly 84% of them present only once. J is TRBJ2-1 and V is TRBV27, with 7 bases lining up with TRBD2. Sequenced: peripheral blood. The source is an elderly woman with COVID-19, enrolled during active disease. The CDR3 is CASSSTSAPNNEQFF. The CDR3 nucleotides read TGTGCCAGCAGTAGCACTAGCGCTCCAAACAATGAGCAGTTCTTC.